This TCR beta chain was retrieved from a study of blood T cell repertoires in COVID-19. The CDR3 spans 14 residues. Libraries were prepared by immunoSEQ multiplex PCR; TCRdb keeps only in-frame clonotypes and omits some of them. The table records 200,000 to 250,000 clones, more than 70% of them present only once. This chain connects TRBV21-1 to TRBJ2-7; TRBD2, the table's D call, was not compared with the DNA. TRBV21-1 is a pseudogene. The sequenced material came from peripheral blood. The sequence came from a woman aged 60-75 years with acute or convalescent COVID-19. CDR3 coding DNA: TGTGCCGCCCCCTACGGCAGCGGCTGCTACGAGCAGTACTTC. Its protein product is CAAPYGSGCYEQYF.